The T cell receptor (beta chain) described here comes from a study of CD8+ T cells in alopecia areata. At the level of the study: Tofacitinib administration to treated patients was oral, at 5 to 10 mg twice daily. Whole-study findings and limits: Although TCR sharing was seen in mice, sharing across patients was less clear, possibly for HLA-related reasons.

CDR3 length: 13 amino acids. Trimming cost V 0 bases and J 6 bases, with 11 bases left between them. Germline V gene sequence: CDR1 GTSNPN, CDR2 SVGIG (reference sequence). Extraction and reverse transcription of RNA yielded cDNA as the sequencing template. The protocol was immunoSEQ multiplex PCR, while the TCRdb copy is restricted to in-frame clones and leaves out a portion. The sample yields fewer than 200,000 clones, 50% to 60% seen once. Peripheral blood, together with lesional scalp punch biopsies, was collected from alopecia areata patients. Regarding this clone: Its matching antigen is unknown.

This sequence joins TRBV30 and TRBJ1-1; possibly TRBD1 for D (5 bases). This sample comprised CD4+ T cells sorted from blood, obtained at week 0. The sequence was obtained from a human donor with alopecia areata. The CDR3 bases are TGTGCCTGGAGTGTCGATGCGGGGGCTGAAGCTTTCTTT. Residues: CAWSVDAGAEAFF.